These T cell receptor beta chains were read from a single sample in a study of shared clonotypes between healthy human individuals. Generated by immunoSEQ multiplex PCR, the TCRdb table keeps only in-frame clones and is missing some. The table includes nearly 1,000,000 clones, around three quarters detected once. The sequenced material came from memory CD4+ T cells sorted from blood. The receptors come from a young man in good health. Both conserved end residues are part of each CDR3. A D gene is named only where the DNA matches it firmly. Expanded clones are given a class, and other clones once, few, many or no size at all.

J gene,V gene,clone size,D gene,CDR3 DNA,CDR3 protein
TRBJ1-3,TRBV6-5,.,.,TGTGCCAGCAGCCCCAACGGGGGAAACACCATATATTTT,CASSPNGGNTIYF
TRBJ2-1,TRBV6-6,.,.,TGTGCCAGCATCGGGACCTACAATGAGCAGTTCTTC,CASIGTYNEQFF
TRBJ2-7,TRBV21-1,.,.,TGTGCCAGCGTTTATACAGGGGGCAGCTCCTACGAGCAGTACTTC,CASVYTGGSSYEQYF
TRBJ1-2,TRBV9,many,.,TGTGCCAGCACCTTAGGGAGGCGGGGTGGCTACACCTTC,CASTLGRRGGYTF
TRBJ1-6,TRBV11-2,.,.,TGTGCCAGCAGCTTATCTCGGTCACCCCTCCACTTT,CASSLSRSPLHF
TRBJ2-2,TRBV19,.,.,TGTGCCAGTAGTATCGACAGGCTCGGGATGTTGGCCGGGGAGCTGTTTTTT,CASSIDRLGMLAGELFF
TRBJ2-7,TRBV15,.,.,TGTGCCACCAGCAGAGATCCGACAGCTAGCTCCTACGAGCAGTACTTC,CATSRDPTASSYEQYF
TRBJ2-5,TRBV6-7,.,.,TGTGCCAGCAGTTACCCTGATCACGGGGTTAAAGAGACCCAGTACTTC,CASSYPDHGVKETQYF
TRBJ2-3,TRBV7-7,.,TRBD2,TGTGCTAGCAGCCCCCTAGCGGGGGAGGGCGGTACGCAGTATTTT,CASSPLAGEGGTQYF
TRBJ1-1,TRBV9,.,TRBD1,TGTGCCAGCAGTCCCCCCGGGACAGGGAACACTGAAGCTTTCTTT,CASSPPGTGNTEAFF
TRBJ1-2,TRBV30,.,.,TGTGCCTGGAGTGCAGGGAACTATGGCTACACCTTC,CAWSAGNYGYTF
TRBJ1-5,TRBV6-6,.,TRBD1,TGTGCCAGCAGTTCCAGGGACAGGGCTCAGCCCCAGCATTTT,CASSSRDRAQPQHF
TRBJ2-1,TRBV7-2,.,TRBD2,TGTGCCAGCAGCCTACAGACAGGGACTAGCGGGAGAGGCAATGAGCAGTTCTTC,CASSLQTGTSGRGNEQFF
TRBJ2-5,TRBV9,.,.,TGTGCCAGCAGCGCCCGGGTCACGGGGGAGACCCAGTACTTC,CASSARVTGETQYF
TRBJ2-7,TRBV13,.,.,TGTGCCAGCAGGGACAGTGGAGGCTCCTACGAGCAGTACTTC,CASRDSGGSYEQYF
TRBJ2-5,TRBV18,.,TRBD2,TGTGCCAGCTCACCACGGCGGGAGACGATTCAAGAGACCCAGTACTTC,CASSPRRETIQETQYF
TRBJ2-7,TRBV7-2,.,.,TGTGCCAGCAGTCCGGCGGGGTCGGGGAAGCAGTACTTC,CASSPAGSGKQYF
TRBJ2-3,TRBV7-2,.,.,TGTGCCAGCAGCTTAGGGCTAACAGATACGCAGTATTTT,CASSLGLTDTQYF
TRBJ2-5,TRBV30,.,.,TGTGCCTGGAGTGTCCAGACGAGGGGGACCCAGTACTTC,CAWSVQTRGTQYF
TRBJ1-4,TRBV15,once,.,TGTGCCACCAGCAGAGACGGGGTCCCAATGGAAAAACTGTTTTTT,CATSRDGVPMEKLFF
TRBJ2-1,TRBV10-3,.,TRBD1,TGTGCCATCAGATCCCGGACAGGGGAGGATGAGCAGTTCTTC,CAIRSRTGEDEQFF
TRBJ1-2,TRBV2,.,.,TGTGCCAGCAGTGAACCTCCGGGCTACACCTTC,CASSEPPGYTF
TRBJ1-2,TRBV10-3,.,.,TGTGCCATCAGTGAGTCGGGGACACCAAGGTATGGCTACACCTTC,CAISESGTPRYGYTF
TRBJ2-7,TRBV2,once,TRBD1,TGTGCCAGCACCGAAATGGGGACAGTTTCTTACGAGCAGTACTTC,CASTEMGTVSYEQYF
TRBJ2-5,TRBV9,.,.,TGTGCCAGCAGCCCGCAGGGGGACTTTTCGGAGACCCAGTACTTC,CASSPQGDFSETQYF